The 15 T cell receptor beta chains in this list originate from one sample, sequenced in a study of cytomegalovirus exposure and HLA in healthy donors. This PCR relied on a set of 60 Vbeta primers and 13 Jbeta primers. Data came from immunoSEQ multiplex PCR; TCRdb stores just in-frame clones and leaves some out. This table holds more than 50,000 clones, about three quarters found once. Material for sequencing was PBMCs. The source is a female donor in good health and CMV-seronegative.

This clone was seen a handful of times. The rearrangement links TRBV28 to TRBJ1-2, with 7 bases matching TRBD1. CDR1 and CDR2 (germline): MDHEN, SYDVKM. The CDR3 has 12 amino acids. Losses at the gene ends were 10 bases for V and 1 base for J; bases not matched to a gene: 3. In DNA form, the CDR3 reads TGTGCCACAGGGGGGTTTAACTATGGCTACACCTTC. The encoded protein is CATGGFNYGYTF.

The CDR3 region is CASSLQGANTEAFF. CDR3 bases: TGCGCCAGCAGCTTGCAGGGGGCGAACACTGAAGCTTTCTTT. The chain combines TRBV5-1 with TRBJ1-1; 8 bases agree with TRBD1. This CDR3 is built from 14 residues. V was clipped by 1 base and J by 1 base; unmatched bases: 0. From germline, CDR1 is SGHRS and CDR2 YFSETQ.

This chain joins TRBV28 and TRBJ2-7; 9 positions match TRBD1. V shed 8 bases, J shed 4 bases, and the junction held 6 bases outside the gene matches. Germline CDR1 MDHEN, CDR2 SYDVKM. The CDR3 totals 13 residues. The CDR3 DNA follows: TGTGCCAGCTCCCCGGGACAGGGTTACGAGCAGTACTTC. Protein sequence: CASSPGQGYEQYF. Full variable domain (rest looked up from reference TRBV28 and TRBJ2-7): DVKVTQSSRYLVKRTGEKVFLECVQDMDHENMFWYRQDPGLGLRLIYFSYDVKMKEKGDIPEGYSVSREKKERFSLILESASTNQTSMYLCASSPGQGYEQYFGPGTRLTVT.

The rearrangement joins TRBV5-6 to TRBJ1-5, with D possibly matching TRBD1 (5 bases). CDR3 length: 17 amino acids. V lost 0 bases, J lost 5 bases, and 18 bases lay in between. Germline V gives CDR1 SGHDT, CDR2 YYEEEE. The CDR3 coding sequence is TGTGCCAGCAGCTTGGCCCAAGGAGGGGTTAACTATCAGCCCCAGCATTTT. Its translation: CASSLAQGGVNYQPQHF.

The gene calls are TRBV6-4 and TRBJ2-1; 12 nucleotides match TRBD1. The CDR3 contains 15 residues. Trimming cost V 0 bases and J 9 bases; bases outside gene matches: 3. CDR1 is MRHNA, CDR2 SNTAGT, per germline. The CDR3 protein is CASSDSGQGAGEQFF. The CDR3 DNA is TGTGCCAGCAGTGACTCGGGACAGGGGGCAGGTGAGCAGTTCTTC.

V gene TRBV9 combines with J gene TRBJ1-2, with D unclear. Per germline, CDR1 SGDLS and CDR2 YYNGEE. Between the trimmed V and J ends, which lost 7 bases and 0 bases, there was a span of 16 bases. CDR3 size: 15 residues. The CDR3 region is CASGLPRSSNYGYTF. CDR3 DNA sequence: TGTGCCAGCGGTTTACCTCGGTCGTCTAACTATGGCTACACCTTC.

The CDR3 DNA follows: TGTGCCAGCAGTGACCGGGACAGGGGGTCCTACGAGCAGTACTTC. Protein product: CASSDRDRGSYEQYF. J is TRBJ2-5 and V is TRBV6-6; 11 bases are a match to TRBD1. The end of the DNA fits TRBJ2-7 better, so the J call may be wrong. Germline V gene sequence: CDR1 MNHNY, CDR2 SVGAGI (reference sequence). The CDR3 loop spans 15 amino acids.

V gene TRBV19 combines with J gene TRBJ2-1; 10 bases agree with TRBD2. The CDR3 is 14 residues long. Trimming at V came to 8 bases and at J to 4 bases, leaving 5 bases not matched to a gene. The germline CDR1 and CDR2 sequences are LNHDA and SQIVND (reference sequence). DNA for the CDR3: TGTGCCAGTTCCTGGGGACTAGCGTACAATGAGCAGTTCTTC. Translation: CASSWGLAYNEQFF.

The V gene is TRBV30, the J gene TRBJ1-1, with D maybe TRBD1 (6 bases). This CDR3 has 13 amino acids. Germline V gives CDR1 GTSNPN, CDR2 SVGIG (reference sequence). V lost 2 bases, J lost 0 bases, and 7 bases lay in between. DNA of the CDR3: TGTGCCTGGAGTCAGGGGCTGAACACTGAAGCTTTCTTT. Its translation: CAWSQGLNTEAFF.

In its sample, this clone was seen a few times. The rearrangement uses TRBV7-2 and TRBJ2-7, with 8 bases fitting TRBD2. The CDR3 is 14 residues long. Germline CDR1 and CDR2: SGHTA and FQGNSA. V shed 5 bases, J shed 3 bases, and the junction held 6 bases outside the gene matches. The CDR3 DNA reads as TGTGCCAGCAGCGGTGGGACTAGTGTCTACGAGCAGTACTTC. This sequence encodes CASSGGTSVYEQYF.

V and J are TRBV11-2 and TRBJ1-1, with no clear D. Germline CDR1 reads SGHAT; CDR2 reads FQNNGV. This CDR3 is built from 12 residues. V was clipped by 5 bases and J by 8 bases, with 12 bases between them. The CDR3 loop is CASSPLRQEAFF. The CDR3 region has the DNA TGTGCCAGCAGCCCCCTCCGACAAGAAGCTTTCTTT.

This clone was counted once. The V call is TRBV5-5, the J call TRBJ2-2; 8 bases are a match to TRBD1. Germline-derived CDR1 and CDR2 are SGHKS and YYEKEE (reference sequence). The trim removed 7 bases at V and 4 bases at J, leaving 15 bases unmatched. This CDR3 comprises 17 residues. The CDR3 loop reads CASCPFQGQASTGELFF. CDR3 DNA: TGTGCCAGCTGCCCCTTTCAGGGACAGGCGTCCACCGGGGAGCTGTTTTTT.

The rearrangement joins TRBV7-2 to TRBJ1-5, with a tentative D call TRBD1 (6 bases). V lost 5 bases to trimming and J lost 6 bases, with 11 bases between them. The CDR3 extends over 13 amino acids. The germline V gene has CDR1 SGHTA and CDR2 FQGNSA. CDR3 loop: CASSLNRVQPQHF. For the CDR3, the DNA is TGTGCCAGCAGCCTGAACAGGGTTCAGCCCCAGCATTTT.

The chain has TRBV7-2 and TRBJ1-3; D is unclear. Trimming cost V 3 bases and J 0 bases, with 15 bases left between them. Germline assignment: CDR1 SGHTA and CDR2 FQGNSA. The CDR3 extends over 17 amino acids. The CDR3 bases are TGTGCCAGCAGCTTCGGAACCCATCGACTCTCTGGAAACACCATATATTTT. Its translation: CASSFGTHRLSGNTIYF.

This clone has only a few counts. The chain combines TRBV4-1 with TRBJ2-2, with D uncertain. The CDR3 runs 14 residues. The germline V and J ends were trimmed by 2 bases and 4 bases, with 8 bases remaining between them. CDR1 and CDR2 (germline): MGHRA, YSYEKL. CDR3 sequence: CASSQPTTTGELFF. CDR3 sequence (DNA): TGCGCCAGCAGCCAACCCACAACCACCGGGGAGCTGTTTTTT.